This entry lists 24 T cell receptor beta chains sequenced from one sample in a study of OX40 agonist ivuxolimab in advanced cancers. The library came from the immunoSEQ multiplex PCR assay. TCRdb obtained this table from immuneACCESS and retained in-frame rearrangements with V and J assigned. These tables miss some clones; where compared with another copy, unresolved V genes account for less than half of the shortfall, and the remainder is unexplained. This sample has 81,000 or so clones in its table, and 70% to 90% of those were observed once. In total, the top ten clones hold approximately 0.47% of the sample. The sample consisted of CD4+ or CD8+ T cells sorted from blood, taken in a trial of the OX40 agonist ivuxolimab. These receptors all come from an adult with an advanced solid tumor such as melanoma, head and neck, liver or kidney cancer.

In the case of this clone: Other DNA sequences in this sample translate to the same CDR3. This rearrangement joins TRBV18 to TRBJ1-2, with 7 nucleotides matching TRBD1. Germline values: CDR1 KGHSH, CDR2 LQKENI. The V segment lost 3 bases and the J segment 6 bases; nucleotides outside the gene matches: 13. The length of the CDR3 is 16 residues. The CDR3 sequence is CASSPTQNRQGDGYTF. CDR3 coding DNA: TGTGCCAGCTCACCCACTCAGAATAGACAGGGCGATGGCTACACCTTC.

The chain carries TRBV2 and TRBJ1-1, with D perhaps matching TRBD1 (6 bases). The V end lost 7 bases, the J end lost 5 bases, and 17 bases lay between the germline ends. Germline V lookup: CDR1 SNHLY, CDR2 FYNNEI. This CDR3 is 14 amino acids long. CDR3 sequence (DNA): TGTGCCAGCAAATATCAGGGGATGTATACTGAAGCTTTCTTT. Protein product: CASKYQGMYTEAFF.

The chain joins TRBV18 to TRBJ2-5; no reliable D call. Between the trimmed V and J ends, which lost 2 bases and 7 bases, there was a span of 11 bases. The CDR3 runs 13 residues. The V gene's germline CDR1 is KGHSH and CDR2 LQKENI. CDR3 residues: CASSPDGGRTQYF. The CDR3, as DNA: TGTGCCAGCTCACCAGACGGCGGACGGACCCAGTACTTC.

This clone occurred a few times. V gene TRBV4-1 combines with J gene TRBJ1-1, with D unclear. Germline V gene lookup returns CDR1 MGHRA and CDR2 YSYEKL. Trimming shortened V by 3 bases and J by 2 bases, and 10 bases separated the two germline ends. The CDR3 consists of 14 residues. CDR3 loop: CASSHPGKNTEAFF. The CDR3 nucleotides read TGCGCCAGCAGCCACCCCGGGAAAAACACTGAAGCTTTCTTT.

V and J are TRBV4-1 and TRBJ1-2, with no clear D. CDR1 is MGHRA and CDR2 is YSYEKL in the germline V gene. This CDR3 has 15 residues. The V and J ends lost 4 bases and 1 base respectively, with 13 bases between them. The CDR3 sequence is CASSPRASFNYGYTF. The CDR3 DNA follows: TGCGCCAGCAGCCCTCGGGCCTCTTTTAACTATGGCTACACCTTC.

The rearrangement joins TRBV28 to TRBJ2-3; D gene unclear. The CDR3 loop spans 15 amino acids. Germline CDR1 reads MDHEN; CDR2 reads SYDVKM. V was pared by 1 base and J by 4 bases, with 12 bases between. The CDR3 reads CASSLSPPLADTQYF. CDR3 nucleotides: TGTGCCAGCAGTTTATCTCCTCCTCTGGCAGATACGCAGTATTTT.

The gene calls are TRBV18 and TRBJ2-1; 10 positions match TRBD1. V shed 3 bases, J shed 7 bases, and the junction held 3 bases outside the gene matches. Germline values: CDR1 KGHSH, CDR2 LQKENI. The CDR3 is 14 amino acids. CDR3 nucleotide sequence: TGTGCCAGCTCACCTGGGACAGGGGAAAATGAGCAGTTCTTC. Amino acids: CASSPGTGENEQFF.

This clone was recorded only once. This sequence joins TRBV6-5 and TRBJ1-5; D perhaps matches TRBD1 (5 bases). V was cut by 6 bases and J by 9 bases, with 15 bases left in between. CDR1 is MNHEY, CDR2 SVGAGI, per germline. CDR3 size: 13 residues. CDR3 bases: TGTGCCAGCAGCGGACTGGGACCAGGGCCCCAGCATTTT. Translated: CASSGLGPGPQHF.

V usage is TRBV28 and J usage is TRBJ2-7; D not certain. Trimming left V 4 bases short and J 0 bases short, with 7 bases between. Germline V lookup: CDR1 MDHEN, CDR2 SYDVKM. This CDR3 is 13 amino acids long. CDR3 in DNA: TGTGCCAGCAGTTGGACCAGCTCCTACGAGCAGTACTTC. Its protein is CASSWTSSYEQYF.

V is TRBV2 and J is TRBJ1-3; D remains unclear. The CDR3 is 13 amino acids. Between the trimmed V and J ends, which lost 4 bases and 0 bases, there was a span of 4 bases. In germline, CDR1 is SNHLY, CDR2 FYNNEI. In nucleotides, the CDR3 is TGTGCCAGCAGTGCTGACTCTGGAAACACCATATATTTT. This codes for CASSADSGNTIYF.

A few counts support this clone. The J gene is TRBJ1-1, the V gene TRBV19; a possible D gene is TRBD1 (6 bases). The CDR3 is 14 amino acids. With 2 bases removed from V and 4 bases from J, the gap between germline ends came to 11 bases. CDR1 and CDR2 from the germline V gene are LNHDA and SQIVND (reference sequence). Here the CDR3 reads CASSIQGRGTEAFF. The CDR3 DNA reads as TGTGCCAGTAGTATACAGGGGAGAGGCACTGAAGCTTTCTTT.

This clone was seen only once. CDR3 sequence (DNA): TGTGCCAGCAGCTTAAATGTTGGCACCGGGGAGCTGTTTTTT. Translation gives CASSLNVGTGELFF. This chain joins TRBV11-2 and TRBJ2-2; D not resolved. The CDR3 covers 14 residues. Trimming took 2 bases from V and 4 from J, leaving 8 bases between them. Germline V gene data show CDR1 as SGHAT and CDR2 as FQNNGV.

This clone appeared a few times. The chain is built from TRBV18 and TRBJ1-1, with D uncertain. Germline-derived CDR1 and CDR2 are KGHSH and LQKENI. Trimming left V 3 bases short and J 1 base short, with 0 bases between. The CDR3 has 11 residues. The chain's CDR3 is CASSPNTEAFF. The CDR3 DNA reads TGTGCCAGCTCACCGAACACTGAAGCTTTCTTT.

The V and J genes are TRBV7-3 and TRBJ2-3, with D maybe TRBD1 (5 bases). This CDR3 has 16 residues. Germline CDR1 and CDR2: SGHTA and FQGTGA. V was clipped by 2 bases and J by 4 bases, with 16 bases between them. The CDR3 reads CASSLQSREEADTQYF. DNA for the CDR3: TGTGCCAGCAGCTTACAAAGCAGGGAAGAGGCAGATACGCAGTATTTT.

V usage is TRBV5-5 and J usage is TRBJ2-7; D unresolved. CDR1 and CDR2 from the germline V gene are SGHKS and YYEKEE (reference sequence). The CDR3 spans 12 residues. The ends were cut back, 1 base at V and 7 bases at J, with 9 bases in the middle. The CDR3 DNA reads TGTGCCAGCAGCTTGCCGTTGGGTGAGCAGTACTTC. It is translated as CASSLPLGEQYF.

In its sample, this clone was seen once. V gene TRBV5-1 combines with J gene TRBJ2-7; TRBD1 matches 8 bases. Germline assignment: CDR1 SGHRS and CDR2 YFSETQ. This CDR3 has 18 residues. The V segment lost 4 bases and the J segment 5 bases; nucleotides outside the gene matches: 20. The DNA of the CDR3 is TGCGCCAGCAGCCCCTTTGCGCAAGGACAGGGCGGAGGAGACGAGCAGTACTTC. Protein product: CASSPFAQGQGGGDEQYF.

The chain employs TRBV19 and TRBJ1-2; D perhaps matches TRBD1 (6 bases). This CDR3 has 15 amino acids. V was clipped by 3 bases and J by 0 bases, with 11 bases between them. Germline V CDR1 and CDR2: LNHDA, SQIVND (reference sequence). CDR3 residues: CASSILDRANYGYTF. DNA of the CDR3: TGTGCCAGTAGTATCCTGGACAGAGCTAACTATGGCTACACCTTC.

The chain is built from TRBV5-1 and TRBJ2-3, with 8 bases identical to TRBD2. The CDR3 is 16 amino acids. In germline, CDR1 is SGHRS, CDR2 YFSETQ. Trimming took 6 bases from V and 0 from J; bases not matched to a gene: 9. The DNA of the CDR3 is TGCGCCAGCAAACAGAGGGCGGGGGGTAGCACAGATACGCAGTATTTT. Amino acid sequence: CASKQRAGGSTDTQYF.

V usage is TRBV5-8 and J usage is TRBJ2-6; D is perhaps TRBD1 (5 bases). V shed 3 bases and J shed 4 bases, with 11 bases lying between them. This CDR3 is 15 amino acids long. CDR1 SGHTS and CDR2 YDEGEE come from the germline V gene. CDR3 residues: CASSSRVRGANVLTF. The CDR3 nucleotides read TGTGCCAGCAGCTCCAGGGTGCGAGGGGCCAACGTCCTGACTTTC.

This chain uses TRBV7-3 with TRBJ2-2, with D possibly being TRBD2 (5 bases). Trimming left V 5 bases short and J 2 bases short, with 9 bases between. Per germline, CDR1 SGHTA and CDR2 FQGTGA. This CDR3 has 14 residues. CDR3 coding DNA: TGTGCCAGCAGCCGGACTTTCAACACCGGGGAGCTGTTTTTT. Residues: CASSRTFNTGELFF.

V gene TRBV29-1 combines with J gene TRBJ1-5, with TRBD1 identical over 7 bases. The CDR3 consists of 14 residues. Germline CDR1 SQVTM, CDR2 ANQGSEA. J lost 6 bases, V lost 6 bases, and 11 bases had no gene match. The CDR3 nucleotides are TGCAGCGTCGGAGACGGACAGGAGGCTCAGCCCCAGCATTTT. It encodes CSVGDGQEAQPQHF.

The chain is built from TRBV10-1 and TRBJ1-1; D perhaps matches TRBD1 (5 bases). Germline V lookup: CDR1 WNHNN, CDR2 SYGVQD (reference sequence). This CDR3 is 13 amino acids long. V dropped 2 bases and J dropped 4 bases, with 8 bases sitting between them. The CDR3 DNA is TGCGCCAGCAGTGAGAGGGGACGCACTGAAGCTTTCTTT. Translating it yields CASSERGRTEAFF.

The CDR3 nucleotides are TGTGCCAGCAGTCCCCGGGACCGTAACTATGGCTACACCTTC. It yields the protein CASSPRDRNYGYTF. The V and J genes are TRBV6-1 and TRBJ1-2, with a possible D match to TRBD1 (5 bases). Per germline, CDR1 MNHNS and CDR2 SASEGT. V was trimmed by 5 bases and J by 1 base, leaving 11 bases between them. This CDR3 spans 14 amino acids.

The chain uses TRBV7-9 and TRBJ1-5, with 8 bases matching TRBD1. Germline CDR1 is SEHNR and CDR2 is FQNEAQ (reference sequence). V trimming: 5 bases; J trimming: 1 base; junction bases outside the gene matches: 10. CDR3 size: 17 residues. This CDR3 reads CASSAGTGFRSNQPQHF. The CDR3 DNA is TGTGCCAGCAGCGCCGGGACAGGTTTTCGGAGCAATCAGCCCCAGCATTTT.